This T cell receptor (beta chain) stems from a study of cytomegalovirus exposure and HLA in healthy donors. As for the study in general: Previous work identified roughly 110 million unique TCR beta sequences from 150 million to 200 million T cells. Overall study results and limits: In a later analysis, HLA-associated beta chains showed higher expansion and lower generation probabilities than comparable chains. With further analysis later on, most CMV-associated TCR beta chains appeared HLA-restricted.

Per germline, CDR1 SGHTA and CDR2 FQGNSA. V lost 0 bases to trimming and J lost 6 bases, with 17 bases between them. The CDR3 runs 16 residues. Among the donors, all were healthy bone marrow donors. Regarding this clone: Its antigen is currently unknown.

PCR amplification relied on 60 Vbeta primers (plus 13 Jbeta primers). The assay was immunoSEQ multiplex PCR, and TCRdb's table has in-frame clones only and misses some. Of 150,000 to 200,000 clones in the sample, 80% to 90% are singletons; the top ten hold about 9.3%. The chain links TRBV7-2 to TRBJ2-5, with D perhaps TRBD2 (7 bases). Input material: PBMCs. The origin of this receptor is a man between 18 and 29 years old in good health and CMV-seropositive. CDR3 in DNA: TGTGCCAGCAGCTTAGCGAGGGGAGGGGGGGAGAAGACCCAGTACTTC. Its translation is CASSLARGGGEKTQYF.